The T cell receptor beta chain under discussion was sequenced for a study of cytomegalovirus exposure and HLA in healthy donors. This CDR3 spans 15 amino acids. The J segment lost 8 bases and the V segment lost 4 bases, leaving 7 bases of the junction unmatched. CDR1 and CDR2 (germline): MNHEY, SVGAGI. A multiplex PCR was run with 60 Vbeta primers and 13 Jbeta primers. Only in-frame clones appear in the TCRdb table, and some are missing; sequencing was by immunoSEQ multiplex PCR. The sample includes some 140,000 clones, 80% of them seen just once. This clone has a single count. The chain recombines TRBV6-5 with TRBJ2-1, with 11 nucleotides matching TRBD2. The receptor comes from a man aged 30-40 years in good health. The sample taken for sequencing was PBMCs. In DNA, the CDR3 is TGTGCCAGCAGTTTAGCGGGAGGGCCAACGTATGAGCAGTTCTTC. Residues: CASSLAGGPTYEQFF.